This TCR beta chain comes out of a study of T cells in Graves' hyperthyroidism and ophthalmopathy (dated by TCRdb to the late 2010s). About the investigation overall: Peripheral blood samples were taken at the time of initial diagnosis, prior to any treatment. To identify distinguishing TCR V-J signatures, a discovery cohort of 100 patients was used, comprising 43 with Graves' ophthalmopathy and some 57 with stable Graves' hyperthyroidism. Prospective prediction of ophthalmopathy was tested in an independent validation cohort consisting of about 19 hyperthyroidism patients and approximately 16 patients who later progressed to ophthalmopathy. For training and testing, the 95 to 100 patients in the discovery cohort were randomly divided in a 7:3 ratio. The study also compared thyroid tissue and blood T-cell repertoires from about six Graves' hyperthyroidism patients. After sampling, hyperthyroidism patients received methimazole starting at 30 mg daily, and ophthalmopathy patients received high-dose intravenous methylprednisolone. TCR Vbeta CDR3 sequencing of 130 to 150 peripheral blood samples (approximately 44 ophthalmopathy, roughly 72 hyperthyroidism and roughly 17 progressor patients) is reported in the paper.

The TCR beta CDR3 regions were amplified from RNA transcripts. For the first round of RT-PCR on the TCR CDR3, the HTBI primer set was used together with the Qiagen OneStep RT-PCR kit. The libraries were constructed in a second round of multiplex PCR and then size-selected and purified. Paired-end sequencing of the libraries was performed with 100 bp reads on an Illumina HiSeq2000. The authors' analysis ran thus. SOAPnuke was used to process the raw data, with reads discarded if the reads contained adapters or uncalled bases, had a mean Phred below 15, or lacked an exact constant-primer or identifier match. COPE v1.2.5 was used to merge high-quality paired reads, and clonotypes were defined as unique nucleotide sequences. MiTCR v1.1 was used to align clonotypes to the IMGT TRBV, TRBD and TRBJ reference segments. The analysis included only V-J combinations with a frequency above 0.0001, which together covered 99% to 99.2% of the repertoires. A TCS score was defined as the ratio between F50 (clonal expansion) and ExV (chaos), using BLOSUM62-based TCRdist between CDR3 peptides within each V-J. Welch's t-statistics and random forest reduced roughly 540 V-J features to 13, which were used in a naive Bayes classifier (R e1071). TCRdb cleaned the public reads at Q25 with fastp, built clones with MiXCR and kept in-frame beta chains. Entries that share a CDR3 protein sequence are merged under the most common genes and DNA. TCRdb's processing, not the study's, gives the V and J calls here. Recorded for this sample are 500,000 or so distinct CDR3 sequences; roughly 17% of them occurred a single time. The ten most abundant clones make up around 17% of the sample.

General conclusions and limits of the study: In validation, the model predicted progression to ophthalmopathy a median of about 5.9 months before onset, with roughly 70% sensitivity and roughly 79% specificity. Most expanded thyroid clonotypes (frequency above 0.001) were also detected in blood, a finding suggesting that blood repertoires may reflect thyroid immune responses. No statistical method was used to fix the sample size in advance, and group allocation was not hidden from the investigators. A model built on a 13 V-J signature distinguished ophthalmopathy from stable hyperthyroidism, reaching 85% to 90% sensitivity and around 81% specificity in cross-validation and 80%/75% in testing.

In the ophthalmopathy patients, disease was moderately to severely active, with a Clinical Activity Score of 3 or more, a NOSPECS grade of 4 or more, and a duration of less than 3 months. Any patient with an uncontrolled infection, another autoimmune disease, pregnancy or lactation was excluded. Clinical symptoms, serum thyroxine and TRAb, thyroid ultrasound, and orbital computed tomography formed the basis for the diagnoses. PBMCs were separated from approximately 10 ml of fresh peripheral blood using Ficoll-Paque density gradient centrifugation. Trizol reagent was used to extract total RNA, and RNA quality was then checked on an Agilent 2100 Bioanalyzer. This clonotype was counted many times. What this receptor recognizes is not known. No much larger clonotype is one base removed from it; base qualities were not supplied. The cysteine opens and the phenylalanine closes a CDR3 of 14 amino acids. Only CDR3 DNA is held: 42 bases, read in frame from base 1. CDR1 is given as SGHTA and CDR2 as FQGTGA, both from the germline V gene. Relative to germline, V is 5 bases shorter and J is 4 bases shorter, with 12 bases between their ends.

Source material: blood. This clonotype originated in a woman aged 18 to 35 with Graves' ophthalmopathy. In this chain, TRBV7-3 is recombined with TRBJ2-1; TRBD2 is possibly the D segment (6 matching bases). The DNA reads TGTGCCAGCAGCCCGGACTACACTTACAATGAGCAGTTCTTC. Translated, it reads CASSPDYTYNEQFF. Supplemented by the reference TRBV7-3 and TRBJ2-1 proteins around the CDR3, the complete variable domain is GAGVSQTPSNKVTEKGKYVELRCDPISGHTALYWYRQSLGQGPEFLIYFQGTGAADDSGLPNDRFFAVRPEGSVSTLKIQRTERGDSAVYLCASSPDYTYNEQFFGPGTRLTVL.